The text below deals with one T cell receptor beta chain. This sample was included in a study of T cell clusters in autoimmune cytopenias. Each sample's input was around 270 ng genomic DNA, some 34,000 genome equivalents. The germline CDR1 and CDR2 sequences are LNHDA and SQIVND (reference sequence). The CDR3 consists of 14 residues. TRB was amplified by touch-down multiplex PCR, primer pools A and B combined. From its re-call of the multiplex PCR reads, TCRdb lists each CDR3 protein once, without DNA. The specimen's table records approximately 12,000 distinct CDR3 sequences. These same records also appear under a second study, on T cell repertoires in aging, cancer and after chemotherapy. That paper states: The whole study produced a dataset of several million TCR reads.

Sequenced: peripheral blood. The receptor's source is a human donor in good health. This chain links TRBV19 with TRBJ1-3. CDR3 sequence reads: CASSIGDSGNTIYF.